Sequencing of this T cell receptor (beta chain) was carried out in a study of T cells in localized non-small cell lung cancer (dated by TCRdb to 2020 to 2021). About the full investigation: The study examined T cell repertoires in roughly 240 patients with early-stage NSCLC and compared tumors with uninvolved tumor-adjacent lungs. All 230 or so NSCLC patients in the cohort were treatment-naive and had localized lung tumors that were resected. Of the NSCLC patients, fewer than 150 were male and approximately 100 were female, and the mean age was roughly 61 years.

The germline V gene provides CDR1 SGHRS and CDR2 YFSETQ. From its cysteine to its phenylalanine, the CDR3 spans 16 amino acids. The sequence is cut down to CDR3 DNA, 48 bases in frame from base 1. A distance of 14 bases separates the germline ends of V and J, which lose 0 bases and 7 bases respectively. At diagnosis, peripheral blood, uninvolved tumor-adjacent lung and tumor were collected and were preserved as a mix of fresh-frozen and FFPE material. Blood samples were analyzed as peripheral blood mononuclear cells for TCR repertoire profiling. Of note for this clone: The specificity of this receptor is unknown. Base qualities are not at hand, and no much larger clone is one base apart.

TCR beta CDR3 regions were sequenced from DNA using the immunoSEQ Assay. In the paper's pipeline: T cell density was computed as TCR beta template counts normalized to usable DNA estimated by amplifying housekeeping genes. The preseqR package was used to estimate richness by extrapolating to 400,000 templates for PBMC samples and to 120,000 templates for tissue samples. Clonality was taken to be one minus Pielou's evenness. To identify tissue-enriched TCRs, differential abundance testing was run on productive amino-acid clonotypes with a minimum total count of 5 and an alpha of 0.1. The Jaccard Index and the Morisita Overlap Index were used to measure how much the repertoires overlapped between compartments. GLIPH grouped TCR beta CDR3s together with public tetramer-defined viral CDR3s, and a viral motif had to include at least three viral sequences and also show V-gene enrichment. As stored in TCRdb, this immuneACCESS dataset retains in-frame rearrangements with V and J assigned. A fraction of the clones does not appear; measured against another copy, unresolved V genes explain less than half of the discrepancy, and the remainder lacks a known reason. V and J calls plus clone size are reproduced from that table; the DNA served to infer D and trimming. The sample table contains about 46,000 clones; only one count was recorded for around 81% of them. Under 20% of the sample belongs to the ten largest clones.

What the research found in general, with its limitations: The highest T cell clonality was observed in uninvolved tumor-adjacent lung, where clonality exceeded that of tumor, suggesting that antigenic responses were more focused in uninvolved tumor-adjacent lung. Because multi-region tumor sequencing was not done, intratumor heterogeneity could not be ruled out. Of the top 100 tumor clones, a median of roughly 53 were detected in paired uninvolved adjacent lung; approximately 30 were also among that lung's top 100. Higher blood T cell density associated with longer overall survival, while higher adjacent-lung clonality associated with shorter survival. Because the study design was exploratory, TCR variables were selected using unadjusted p-values without false-discovery rate correction.

Rearrangement joined TRBV5-1 to TRBJ1-6, with the D gene too uncertain to name. The receptor comes from a man aged 35 to 70 with stage III lung adenocarcinoma. This material consisted of peripheral blood mononuclear cells, taken before any cancer treatment. The DNA reads as follows: TGCGCCAGCAGCTTGGGTACCTTGTATTCCAATTCACCCCTCCACTTT. This gives the protein CASSLGTLYSNSPLHF.